This TCR beta chain was found in a study of cytomegalovirus exposure and HLA in healthy donors (dated by TCRdb to the late 2010s). With regard to the full study: According to an earlier analysis of 550 to 750 of the donors, some 170 million T cells yielded 90 million to 130 million unique TCR beta sequences and around 280 Gb of sequence data. Rather than using new phenotypic data, the later analysis identified candidate immune exposures from TCR beta sequences and from how often those sequences occurred across donors. Among 350 to 400 genotyped donors of the cohort, an average of roughly 240,000 unique TCR beta nucleotide sequences were sequenced per donor, about a sixth of them non-productive. Besides the first cohort of around 670 subjects, a separate validation cohort made up of 120 or so different subjects was used. Typing coverage varied by locus: roughly 629-630 donors for A, B, C, DRB1 and DQB1; under 550 for DQA1; approximately 570 for DPA1; about 450 for DPB1. An earlier analysis of around 640 of the donors used high-throughput TCR beta sequencing to judge whether each TCR beta V gene segment behaved as functional or pseudogenic. The study profiled the T cell repertoires of some 610 subjects by immunosequencing and related them to cytomegalovirus serostatus. To predict cytomegalovirus infection status, the study brought together high-throughput TCR immunosequencing, statistical association of individual TCRs with disease status, and machine learning. Class I and class II HLA loci were covered by the typing at four-digit resolution. The study aimed to test whether signatures of past pathogen exposure could be identified by cataloging public T cell receptors. Five DR-DQ haplotypes were handled as single units for association and clustering, since linkage in the cohort was strong. An early release covering about 600 HLA-typed donors comprised about 320 gigabases of sequencing data and some 79 million unique TCR sequences. Every repertoire in the discovery cohort had been generated on one and the same sequencing platform. Genome-wide SNP genotypes for about 60% of the roughly 670 donors were used in a later genetic analysis, which treated that subset as a discovery cohort. Donor age, sex, ethnicity and CMV serostatus were compiled together with the repertoire data. A later analysis re-analyzed previously published TCR beta repertoires from 660 or so donors and added high-resolution HLA genotyping to study TCR occurrence patterns. Among the roughly 370 genotyped donors, about 83% belonged to the genetic ancestry cluster associated with self-reported Caucasian donors.

Overall study outcomes, separate from this receptor: An association between a missense DCLRE1C variant and V-gene and J-gene trimming of TCR beta chains was found in a later genetic analysis and replicated in an independent cohort. In a later genetic analysis, fewer N-insertions in productive TCRs were reported among donors in an Asian-associated ancestry cluster than the approximately 670-donor mean. The authors suggested that the approach could potentially be generalized to other disease states and immunological phenotypes. According to a later analysis, TCR association rates differed among HLA loci, with DRB1 alleles showing the most associated TCRs and HLA-C alleles showing the fewest. In an earlier analysis of some 500 of the donors, most TCR beta V segments were observed in productive rearrangements about 87% or about 30% of the time, broadly matching IMGT annotations. In vitro tests confirmed that a few of the cytomegalovirus-associated TCR beta chains recognize cytomegalovirus antigens. Sequencing depth was assumed to be roughly uniform across donors in the presence/absence analyses, though that assumption may not hold. Strong co-occurrence of HLA alleles, especially DR and DQ, made assigning TCR associations to individual alleles difficult. Correlated functional status among segregating V segments might be attributable to linkage disequilibrium, but an unknown experimental factor could not be ruled out. This cohort had only TCR beta chains sequenced, and the lack of alpha or paired-chain data limited which features could be detected. A total of 150 to 200 TCR beta chains were listed by the study as associated with cytomegalovirus. In a later analysis, several top co-occurrence clusters were reported to appear linked to parvovirus B19, influenza, CMV and Epstein-Barr virus. The 87-base-pair reads could not distinguish some IMGT-functional V segments, including TRBV6-2 and TRBV6-3, so those segments were excluded. The classifier was reported to diagnose cytomegalovirus status with high specificity and sensitivity in both the original cohort and the validation cohort. In a later analysis, HLA-associated TCR beta chains showed more clonal expansion and lower generation probabilities than non-associated chains that were equally common. About 15 rarely observed V segments, including chromosome 9 orphons, were excluded from the earlier analysis of approximately 500 of the donors because counts were too low. A group of highly shared sequence variants was considered likely to be a technical artifact of the sequencing pipeline. Because HLA typing was missing for some donors at each locus, association tests included only the typed subset. A further reported finding was that TCR beta sequences accurately predicted the HLA-A and HLA-B alleles for most subjects in the first cohort. According to a later analysis, most CMV-associated TCR beta chains appeared to be HLA-restricted, and the HLA associations seemed to be driven largely by CMV exposure. At a false discovery rate of 0.05, a later analysis linked roughly 17,000 TCR beta sequences to specific HLA alleles. CMV serostatus was the only immune exposure information available for the cohort. While some public TCRs were present in many individuals, most TCR sequences turned up only very rarely across donors.

The cohort was made up of around 720 healthy bone marrow donors. Cohort members were all nominally healthy when sampled, although unrecorded immune exposures were likely present. The donor was CMV seronegative and was included in the group of hundreds of seronegative cohort members. A peripheral blood sample was collected from each donor, and TCR beta sequencing was performed on peripheral blood mononuclear cells. Genomic DNA was extracted from the blood cell samples with the Qiagen DNeasy Blood Extraction Kit. Library method: the immunoSEQ multiplex PCR assay. The multiplex PCR relied on a mix of 60 forward primers for TCR Vbeta segments and 13 reverse primers for TCR Jbeta segments. Amplification of the CDR3 region of rearranged TCR beta genes was performed with a multiplex PCR assay on genomic DNA. The amplified TCR beta libraries were sequenced on the Illumina HiSeq System as 87-base-pair reads. The authors processed their data as follows. A later analysis counted about 76 million unique TCR beta chains across the 550 to 750 repertoires, and around 9.9 million of these chains were shared by at least two donors. A nearest-neighbor algorithm error-corrected the raw reads and collapsed the reads into unique sequences, merging closely related sequences to remove PCR and sequencing errors. V, D and J gene segments were assigned by aligning CDR3 sequences to IMGT reference sequences. For a sequence to be retained, at least a six-nucleotide match to both a V gene segment and a J gene segment was required. A rearrangement was called productive if the CDR3 had no stop codons and remained in frame with V and J, and every other rearrangement was called non-productive. CDR3 was defined according to IMGT convention as the region running from the second conserved V-encoded cysteine to the conserved J-encoded phenylalanine. The earlier analysis of roughly 590 of the donors excluded sequences that lacked an unambiguous match to a single V gene segment. An earlier analysis of just under 600 of the donors called V segments functional above 56.7% productive rearrangements and segregating when the between-donor standard deviation exceeded 5%. A statistical classification framework was built for diagnosing cytomegalovirus status from the catalog of TCR beta chain sequences. A later analysis assigned V and J genes by comparing TCR nucleotide sequences with IMGT/GENE-DB human TR gene sequences. Using the TCRdist pipeline, a later analysis assigned CDR3 sequences along with most-parsimonious VDJ recombination scenarios. In a later analysis, each TCR beta chain was defined by its CDR3 amino acid sequence together with its V-gene family, and reads without a unique V-gene family were excluded. As a way to deal with suspected cross-contamination and a sequencing artifact, a later analysis dropped 592 nucleotide sequences that were highly shared and had low generation probability. A later analysis calculated a clonal expansion index for each public chain from normalized within-repertoire ranks of inferred template counts. A later analysis computed generation probabilities with a VDJ recombination model fitted to out-of-frame rearrangements, and checked the results against IGoR. In a later analysis, hypergeometric tests were used to score TCR-TCR, TCR-HLA and TCR-CMV co-occurrence, with a repertoire-size bias correction applied to TCR pairs. False discovery rates were estimated in a later analysis by permuting HLA or CMV assignments 20 times. In a later analysis, co-occurring TCRs were grouped with DBSCAN, and TCRdist sequence similarity was added when clustering was performed within HLA-allele-positive subsets. Repertoires with fewer than 30,000 or more than 120,000 public chains were left out of co-occurrence clustering, as were a handful of repertoires with anomalous nucleotide sharing. This is the immuneACCESS table as TCRdb keeps it, with only in-frame sequences that have V and J called. A part of the clones is gone; compared with another copy, unresolved V genes explain less than half, and the rest is unexplained. V and J calls and clone size are given by that table; D and trimming were obtained from the DNA. Counted in this sample were more than 120,000 clones; 82% of them appeared once. The top ten clones comprise around 2.6% of the sample.

From the cysteine through the phenylalanine, the CDR3 covers 15 amino acids. The CDR3 DNA has 45 bases and is translated from base 1. V is shortened by 7 bases, J by 0 bases, and the region joining them spans 15 bases. CDR1 and CDR2 were assigned from the germline V gene (reference sequence) as MNHNY and SVGAGI. About this clone: There is no known antigen for this receptor. No much larger clone is present one base from it, and per-base qualities are unavailable.

Sequencing was performed on PBMCs. The sequence joins TRBV6-6 to TRBJ1-1, and TRBD1 may be the D gene, going by 6 matching bases. The receptor comes from a male donor in good health and CMV-seronegative. The CDR3 reads as follows: CASNIGGQMNTEAFF. The DNA reads TGTGCCAGCAATATAGGAGGACAGATGAACACTGAAGCTTTCTTT.